This T cell receptor beta chain stems from a study of Ad26.COV2.S vaccination and SARS-CoV-2 variants. The treatment is: some 20 received Ad26.COV2.S at low or high dose, single or two shots; 5 received placebo; per-sample allocation not given. Sampling occurred on day 63 after the first vaccine or placebo injection. Wuhan-strain spike was delivered by a replication-incompetent Ad26 vector. Germline CDR1 WSHSY, CDR2 SAAADI. The ends were cut back, 6 bases at V and 3 bases at J, with 11 bases in the middle. The CDR3 length is 13 residues. TCRdb's copy holds only in-frame clones and misses some; the assay was immunoSEQ multiplex PCR. The sample consists of 410,000 or so clones, over 75% of them appearing once.

Source: peripheral blood, taken in a trial of Ad26.COV2.S vaccine versus placebo. V and J are TRBV10-2 and TRBJ1-2; D possibly corresponds to TRBD1 (5 bases). The sequence derives from a person between 18 and 65 years old who received the Ad26.COV2.S COVID-19 vaccine or a placebo. The CDR3 reads CASSTTGDYGYTF. The CDR3 region has the DNA TGCGCCAGCAGCACGACGGGGGACTATGGCTACACCTTC.